These 16 T cell receptor beta chains originate from one sample sequenced in a study of Ad26.COV2.S vaccination and SARS-CoV-2 variants (dated by TCRdb to the early 2020s). Receptor amplification or capture employed the immunoSEQ multiplex PCR assay. TCRdb provides this immuneACCESS table in a form limited to in-frame rearrangements. Some clones are lacking; in checked studies, under half of them reflect an unresolved V gene, and why the rest are absent is not known. This sample has hundreds of thousands of clones in its table, and around 86% of those were observed once. Of the sample, approximately 3.6% is held by the ten largest clones. In light of the paper, this sample's treatment or condition label describes: some 19 received Ad26.COV2.S at low or high dose, single or two shots; roughly 5 received placebo; per-sample allocation not given. For vaccine and placebo recipients, the sequenced repertoires came from samples collected on day 63 after the first injection.

The input for sequencing was peripheral blood, taken in a trial of Ad26.COV2.S vaccine versus placebo. Source of these receptors: a person between 18 and 65 years old who received the Ad26.COV2.S COVID-19 vaccine or a placebo.

This clone was observed a single time. The chain is built from TRBV19 and TRBJ2-2, with 7 bases identical to TRBD1. This CDR3 is built from 13 residues. CDR1 is LNHDA and CDR2 is SQIVND in the germline V gene (reference sequence). With V trimmed by 5 bases and J by 7 bases, 4 bases remained unmatched. CDR3 nucleotide sequence: TGTGCCAGTAGTCAGGGGGTGGTCGGGGAGCTGTTTTTT. This sequence encodes CASSQGVVGELFF.

The V gene is TRBV5-1, the J gene TRBJ1-5; maybe TRBD1 (6 bases). Germline CDR1 is SGHRS and CDR2 is YFSETQ. The germline V and J ends were trimmed by 2 bases and 6 bases, with 9 bases remaining between them. The length of the CDR3 is 13 residues. CDR3 loop: CASSLRGTQPQHF. In DNA form, the CDR3 reads TGCGCCAGCAGCTTAAGGGGGACTCAGCCCCAGCATTTT.

The chain uses TRBV2 and TRBJ1-2; D is unresolved. V was cut by 3 bases and J by 1 base, with 9 bases left in between. CDR1 and CDR2 from the germline V gene are SNHLY and FYNNEI. The CDR3 spans 14 residues. The CDR3, as DNA: TGTGCCAGCAGTGAGGCCCAGATTAACTATGGCTACACCTTC. Translating it yields CASSEAQINYGYTF.

This chain joins TRBV18 and TRBJ2-1, with a possible D match to TRBD2 (5 bases). Germline V lookup: CDR1 KGHSH, CDR2 LQKENI. Deletions cut 6 bases from V and 3 bases from J, with 9 bases between. The CDR3 runs to 13 residues. CDR3 bases: TGTGCCAGCTCCCCCGGGGACTACAATGAGCAGTTCTTC. Translating it yields CASSPGDYNEQFF.

The chain links TRBV7-2 to TRBJ2-3; 9 bases line up with TRBD2. With 5 bases clipped from V and 4 bases from J, the junction kept 7 bases outside the gene matches. Germline V gene sequence: CDR1 SGHTA, CDR2 FQGNSA. This CDR3 contains 15 residues. Here the CDR3 DNA reads TGTGCCAGCAGCCCCGGACTAGCGAGGGCAGATACGCAGTATTTT. This gives the protein CASSPGLARADTQYF.

The chain recombines TRBV29-1 with TRBJ1-1; no definite D call. CDR1 is SQVTM, CDR2 ANQGSEA, per germline. The V gene lost 0 bases and the J gene lost 2 bases, with 10 bases spanning the gap. This CDR3 is built from 14 residues. The CDR3 region has the DNA TGCAGCGTTGAAGAACAGTCCCTTAACACTGAAGCTTTCTTT. Translation: CSVEEQSLNTEAFF.

This clone was seen a single time. V gene TRBV18 combines with J gene TRBJ2-7, with 7 bases that match TRBD2. The CDR3 runs to 13 residues. The germline gives CDR1 KGHSH, CDR2 LQKENI. V was pared by 6 bases and J by 12 bases, with 14 bases of the junction left unmatched. The chain's CDR3 is CASSPTDGGWVYF. The DNA of the CDR3 is TGTGCCAGCTCGCCAACGGACGGGGGGTGGGTGTACTTC. The complete variable domain, with remaining parts taken from reference TRBV18 and TRBJ2-7, reads NAGVMQNPRHLVRRRGQEARLRCSPMKGHSHVYWYRQLPEEGLKFMVYLQKENIIDESGMPKERFSAEFPKEGPSILRIQQVVRGDSAAYFCASSPTDGGWVYFGPGTRLTVT.

Worth noting for this clone: Other DNA sequences from this sample encode an identical CDR3 as well. V usage is TRBV11-2 and J usage is TRBJ2-7, with 11 bases identical to TRBD2. From germline, CDR1 is SGHAT and CDR2 FQNNGV. The CDR3 extends over 15 amino acids. The V and J ends lost 4 bases and 2 bases, in that order; junction bases with no gene match: 4. Written as DNA, the CDR3 is TGTGCCAGCAGCTCTCGACTAGCGGGGACCTACGAGCAGTACTTC. This gives the protein CASSSRLAGTYEQYF.

J is TRBJ1-4 and V is TRBV6-6, with TRBD1 matching 7 bases. CDR3 length: 15 amino acids. CDR1 and CDR2 (germline): MNHNY, SVGAGI (reference sequence). V was pared by 0 bases and J by 8 bases, with 6 bases of the junction left unmatched. The CDR3 protein is CASSYSAGGNEKLFF. CDR3 bases: TGTGCCAGCAGTTACTCGGCAGGGGGGAACGAAAAACTGTTTTTT.

The genes are TRBV27 and TRBJ2-2; either TRBD1 or TRBD2 may supply D (6 bases each). The CDR3 covers 15 residues. V was clipped by 9 bases and J by 3 bases, with 17 bases between them. The germline V gene encodes CDR1 MNHEY and CDR2 SMNVEV (reference sequence). The CDR3 DNA reads TGTGCCAGTGGAGGGGGGCATAGGGACACCGGGGAGCTGTTTTTT. This gives the protein CASGGGHRDTGELFF.

The gene calls are TRBV4-2 and TRBJ1-2, with D unresolved. Trimming cost V 1 base and J 3 bases, with 9 bases left between them. Per germline, CDR1 LGHNA and CDR2 YNFKEQ. The CDR3 consists of 14 residues. This CDR3 reads CASSQVYEDYGYTF. CDR3 nucleotide sequence: TGTGCCAGCAGCCAAGTTTACGAGGACTATGGCTACACCTTC.

The chain combines TRBV24-1 with TRBJ1-1; possible D gene TRBD1, 5 bases. The germline V and J ends were trimmed by 4 bases and 2 bases, with 16 bases remaining between them. From germline, CDR1 is KGHDR and CDR2 SFDVKD. This CDR3 spans 16 amino acids. CDR3 loop: CATSDRGDGQNTEAFF. The CDR3 DNA sequence: TGTGCCACCAGTGACCGCGGGGACGGCCAAAACACTGAAGCTTTCTTT.

This sequence joins TRBV29-1 and TRBJ1-2, with 7 bases lining up with TRBD1. The CDR3 consists of 13 residues. J was trimmed by 5 bases and V by 8 bases; bases with no gene match: 11. Germline V gene data show CDR1 as SQVTM and CDR2 as ANQGSEA. CDR3 DNA: TGCAGCCAACACACCACAGGGGAGTATGGCTACACCTTC. It codes for CSQHTTGEYGYTF.

This clone has more than one count but fewer than ten. This rearrangement joins TRBV7-6 to TRBJ1-5; D uncertain. The CDR3 loop spans 15 amino acids. Germline CDR1 is SGHVS and CDR2 is FNYEAQ. V gave up 4 bases and J gave up 4 bases, with 14 bases separating them. CDR3 in amino acids: CASSSAKGSNQPQHF. The CDR3, as DNA: TGTGCCAGCAGCTCCGCGAAGGGAAGTAATCAGCCCCAGCATTTT.

This clone was observed a single time. The chain combines TRBV14 with TRBJ1-2; D gene uncertain. With 3 bases removed from V and 4 bases from J, the gap between germline ends came to 9 bases. Germline V gene data show CDR1 as SGHDN and CDR2 as FVKESK. The length of the CDR3 is 13 residues. Here the CDR3 reads CASSHLRSYGYTF. Here the CDR3 DNA reads TGTGCCAGCAGCCATCTACGATCCTATGGCTACACCTTC.

The rearrangement uses TRBV25-1 and TRBJ1-2; D perhaps matches TRBD1 (5 bases). Trimming removed 8 bases at V and 7 bases at J, with 17 bases between. CDR1 and CDR2 (germline): MGHDK, SYGVNS. The CDR3 covers 13 residues. As DNA, the CDR3 is TGTGCCAGCTGGGGACCCACACCTGGTGGCTACACCTTC. Amino acid sequence: CASWGPTPGGYTF.